A selection of T cell receptor beta chains follows, all from one sample in a study of cytomegalovirus exposure and HLA in healthy donors. The repertoire was sequenced with immunoSEQ multiplex PCR; TCRdb's copy has only in-frame clones and lacks some. This sample yields over 100,000 clones, of which roughly 80% are seen a single time; approximately 2% belongs to the top ten. Input material: PBMCs. These receptors all come from a middle-aged woman in good health and CMV-seropositive. Both conserved end residues are part of each CDR3. The D gene is left open where the match is weak. Clone size is stated in some rows and not others, as once, few, many or a class when expanded.

CDR3: CASWYQGNTEAFF; DNA: TGTGCCAGCTGGTATCAGGGTAACACTGAAGCTTTCTTT; size: .; V: TRBV28; J: TRBJ1-1; D: .
CDR3: CAWSGGQTYEQYF; DNA: TGTGCCTGGAGTGGGGGACAGACCTACGAGCAGTACTTC; size: .; V: TRBV30; J: TRBJ2-7; D: TRBD1
CDR3: CSVGARINEQFF; DNA: TGCAGCGTTGGGGCCCGGATCAATGAGCAGTTCTTC; size: few; V: TRBV29-1; J: TRBJ2-1; D: .
CDR3: CAWSTGQGLREQYF; DNA: TGTGCCTGGAGCACGGGACAGGGCCTCCGCGAGCAGTACTTC; size: .; V: TRBV30; J: TRBJ2-7; D: TRBD1
CDR3: CASSSTSGTQYF; DNA: TGTGCCAGCAGTTCGACTAGCGGCACGCAGTATTTT; size: .; V: TRBV28; J: TRBJ2-3; D: TRBD2
CDR3: CASSLLGGICTF; DNA: TGTGCCAGCAGCTTACTCGGCGGAATATGCACCTTC; size: .; V: TRBV7-9; J: TRBJ1-2; D: .
CDR3: CASSQDSRLGGELFF; DNA: TGTGCCAGCAGCCAAGATTCCAGGCTCGGCGGGGAGCTGTTTTTT; size: .; V: TRBV14; J: TRBJ2-2; D: .
CDR3: CASSSDRSTEAFF; DNA: TGTGCCAGCAGTTCGGACAGGTCCACTGAAGCTTTCTTT; size: .; V: TRBV6-5; J: TRBJ1-1; D: TRBD1
CDR3: CASSLGGNEKLFF; DNA: TGTGCCAGCAGCTTAGGAGGGAACGAAAAACTGTTTTTT; size: .; V: TRBV7-2; J: TRBJ1-4; D: .
CDR3: CASSFTRGFNSPLHF; DNA: TGTGCCAGCAGCTTCACCCGGGGTTTTAATTCACCCCTCCACTTT; size: .; V: TRBV7-2; J: TRBJ1-6; D: .
CDR3: CASSPQRGGLDSEAFF; DNA: TGTGCCAGCTCACCCCAACGTGGGGGCCTAGACTCTGAAGCTTTCTTT; size: few; V: TRBV18; J: TRBJ1-1; D: .
CDR3: CASSNPRPVYEQYF; DNA: TGTGCCAGCAGCAACCCCAGGCCCGTCTACGAGCAGTACTTC; size: .; V: TRBV21-1; J: TRBJ2-7; D: .
CDR3: CASSDPKGGTGFSDGYTF; DNA: TGTGCCAGCAGTGACCCAAAAGGGGGCACAGGGTTTAGCGATGGCTACACCTTC; size: .; V: TRBV6-4; J: TRBJ1-2; D: TRBD1
CDR3: CASILTSGSGDTQYF; DNA: TGCGCCAGCATCCTGACTAGCGGGAGTGGGGATACGCAGTATTTT; size: .; V: TRBV5-1; J: TRBJ2-3; D: TRBD2
CDR3: CASSLNAGNTEAFF; DNA: TGTGCCAGCAGCTTGAATGCAGGGAACACTGAAGCTTTCTTT; size: .; V: TRBV5-4; J: TRBJ1-1; D: .
CDR3: CASSRGSTGADSYEQYF; DNA: TGCGCCAGCAGCAGGGGCTCCACAGGGGCCGATTCCTACGAGCAGTACTTC; size: few; V: TRBV5-1; J: TRBJ2-7; D: TRBD1
CDR3: CASSPGGGHSNQPQHF; DNA: TGTGCCAGCAGCCCCGGGGGAGGGCATAGCAATCAGCCCCAGCATTTT; size: .; V: TRBV5-6; J: TRBJ1-5; D: .
CDR3: CASSPSGLFYEQYF; DNA: TGTGCCAGCAGTCCCTCGGGACTCTTCTACGAGCAGTACTTC; size: .; V: TRBV5-5; J: TRBJ2-7; D: .
CDR3: CASSQDGFRLYGRAAYNEQFF; DNA: TGCGCCAGCAGCCAAGATGGTTTCAGGTTGTACGGGAGGGCCGCCTACAATGAGCAGTTCTTC; size: .; V: TRBV4-3; J: TRBJ2-1; D: TRBD2
CDR3: CATSAVAGSGELFF; DNA: TGTGCCACCAGCGCCGTAGCGGGGTCCGGGGAGCTGTTTTTT; size: .; V: TRBV15; J: TRBJ2-2; D: TRBD2
CDR3: CASSLEGQPYGYTF; DNA: TGTGCCAGCAGCTTGGAAGGACAGCCGTATGGCTACACCTTC; size: .; V: TRBV5-5; J: TRBJ1-2; D: .
CDR3: CASSKAFRKETQYF; DNA: TGTGCCAGCAGCAAAGCCTTCAGAAAAGAGACCCAGTACTTC; size: .; V: TRBV21-1; J: TRBJ2-5; D: .
CDR3: CASGLTNFRANEQFF; DNA: TGTGCTAGTGGTTTGACTAACTTCAGGGCGAATGAGCAGTTCTTC; size: few; V: TRBV12-5; J: TRBJ2-1; D: .
CDR3: CAWSIAGGQETQYF; DNA: TGTGCCTGGAGTATCGCGGGGGGACAAGAGACCCAGTACTTC; size: few; V: TRBV30; J: TRBJ2-5; D: TRBD2
CDR3: CASRRANSYNEQFF; DNA: TGTGCCAGTAGGCGGGCAAATTCCTACAATGAGCAGTTCTTC; size: .; V: TRBV19; J: TRBJ2-1; D: .
CDR3: CASSPIGLGVYEQYF; DNA: TGTGCCAGCTCACCAATAGGACTAGGAGTCTACGAGCAGTACTTC; size: .; V: TRBV18; J: TRBJ2-7; D: TRBD2
CDR3: CASSFSEKGRAPFHFEAFF; DNA: TGTGCCAGCAGTTTCTCGGAAAAGGGGAGGGCACCTTTCCACTTTGAAGCTTTCTTT; size: medium-sized; V: TRBV7-9; J: TRBJ1-1; D: .
CDR3: CASSTQTSGSISDTQYF; DNA: TGTGCCAGCAGTACCCAGACTAGCGGGAGTATATCAGATACGCAGTATTTT; size: once; V: TRBV27; J: TRBJ2-3; D: TRBD2
CDR3: CASSLTTGPTNTEAFF; DNA: TGCGCCAGCAGCTTAACCACCGGTCCCACCAACACTGAAGCTTTCTTT; size: few; V: TRBV5-1; J: TRBJ1-1; D: .
CDR3: CASNKLTPSSGNTIYF; DNA: TGTGCCAGTAATAAACTGACTCCTAGCTCTGGAAACACCATATATTTT; size: .; V: TRBV19; J: TRBJ1-3; D: .
CDR3: CASSPRGYSEAFF; DNA: TGTGCCAGCTCACCCAGGGGGTACTCTGAAGCTTTCTTT; size: .; V: TRBV18; J: TRBJ1-1; D: TRBD1
CDR3: CASSLGTGVTYEQYF; DNA: TGTGCCAGCAGCTTAGGGACAGGTGTCACCTACGAGCAGTACTTC; size: .; V: TRBV7-3; J: TRBJ2-7; D: TRBD1
CDR3: CASSLGGNPSGNTIYF; DNA: TGCGCCAGCAGCCTGGGAGGGAACCCCTCTGGAAACACCATATATTTT; size: .; V: TRBV5-1; J: TRBJ1-3; D: .
CDR3: CASSQDGGGKSEKLFF; DNA: TGCGCCAGCAGCCAAGATGGGGGGGGGAAGTCCGAAAAACTGTTTTTT; size: .; V: TRBV4-3; J: TRBJ1-4; D: .
CDR3: CASSPRTAQETQYF; DNA: TGTGCCAGCTCACCAAGGACAGCTCAAGAGACCCAGTACTTC; size: .; V: TRBV18; J: TRBJ2-5; D: .
CDR3: CASSLLATYEQYF; DNA: TGTGCCAGCAGTTTACTAGCCACCTACGAGCAGTACTTC; size: .; V: TRBV28; J: TRBJ2-7; D: .
CDR3: CASSLRQGGDRRETQYF; DNA: TGTGCCAGCAGTTTAAGACAGGGCGGGGATCGTAGAGAGACCCAGTACTTC; size: .; V: TRBV5-4; J: TRBJ2-5; D: .
CDR3: CASIRWMPDNNYGYTF; DNA: TGTGCCAGCATACGGTGGATGCCTGACAATAACTATGGCTACACCTTC; size: few; V: TRBV7-9; J: TRBJ1-2; D: .
CDR3: CASSPQIGNTIYF; DNA: TGTGCCAGCAGTCCACAAATAGGAAACACCATATATTTT; size: few; V: TRBV6-6; J: TRBJ1-3; D: .
CDR3: CASSSPPGGLQETQYF; DNA: TGTGCCAGTAGTTCCCCCCCCGGCGGGCTCCAAGAGACCCAGTACTTC; size: .; V: TRBV19; J: TRBJ2-5; D: .
CDR3: CASSSGEYEQYF; DNA: TGCGCCAGCAGCTCAGGGGAGTACGAGCAGTACTTC; size: .; V: TRBV5-1; J: TRBJ2-7; D: .
CDR3: CASSPGQGETQYF; DNA: TGTGCCAGCAGCCCCGGACAGGGAGAGACCCAGTACTTC; size: .; V: TRBV11-2; J: TRBJ2-5; D: TRBD1